This T cell receptor beta chain was retrieved from a study of beta chain features in type 1 diabetes. This clone has only a few counts. Expressed TCRB transcripts were sequenced after all isolated RNA was converted to cDNA. Produced via immunoSEQ multiplex PCR; TCRdb's table is partial and in-frame only. Of some 150,000 clones listed, approximately 12% were seen once; the top ten hold around 2.1%. Trimming removed 6 bases at V and 8 bases at J, with 8 bases between. The CDR3 loop spans 11 amino acids. Germline V gene data show CDR1 as MNHEY and CDR2 as SVGAGI. This receptor was obtained from a young man in good health. Sample: central memory CD4+ T cells from blood. The genes are TRBV6-5 and TRBJ2-4; no firm D call. Here the CDR3 DNA reads TGTGCCAGCAGCCTGGGGTACATTCAGTACTTC. Protein sequence: CASSLGYIQYF.